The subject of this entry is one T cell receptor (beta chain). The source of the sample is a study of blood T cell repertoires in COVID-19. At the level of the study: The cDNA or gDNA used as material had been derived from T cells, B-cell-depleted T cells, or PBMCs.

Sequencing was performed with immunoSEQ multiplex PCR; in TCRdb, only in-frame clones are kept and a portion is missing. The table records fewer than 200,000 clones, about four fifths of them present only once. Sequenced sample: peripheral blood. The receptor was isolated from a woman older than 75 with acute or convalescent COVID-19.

The DNA for the CDR3 is TGCGCCAGCAGCCTTAGACTAGCGGGAGGGCCGGGGGAGCAGTACTTC. As protein: CASSLRLAGGPGEQYF. This sequence joins TRBV5-1 and TRBJ2-7; 14 bases match TRBD2. The CDR3 covers 16 residues. CDR1 is SGHRS and CDR2 is YFSETQ in the germline V gene. V gave up 4 bases and J gave up 7 bases; unmatched junction bases: 10.